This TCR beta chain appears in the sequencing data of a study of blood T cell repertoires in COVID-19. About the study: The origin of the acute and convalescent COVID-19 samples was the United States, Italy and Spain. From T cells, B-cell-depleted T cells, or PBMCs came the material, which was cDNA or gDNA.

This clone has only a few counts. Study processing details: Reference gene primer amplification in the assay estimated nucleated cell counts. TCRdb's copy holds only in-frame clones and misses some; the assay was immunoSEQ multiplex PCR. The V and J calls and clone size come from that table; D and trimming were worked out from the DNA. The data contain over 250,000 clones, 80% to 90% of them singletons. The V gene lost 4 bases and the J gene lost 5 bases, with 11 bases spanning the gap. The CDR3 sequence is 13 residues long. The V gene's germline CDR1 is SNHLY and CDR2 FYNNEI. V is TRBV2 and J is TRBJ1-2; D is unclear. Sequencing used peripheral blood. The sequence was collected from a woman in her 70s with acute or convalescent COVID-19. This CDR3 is CASSGQVGYGYTF. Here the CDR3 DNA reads TGTGCCAGCAGTGGTCAGGTTGGTTATGGCTACACCTTC.